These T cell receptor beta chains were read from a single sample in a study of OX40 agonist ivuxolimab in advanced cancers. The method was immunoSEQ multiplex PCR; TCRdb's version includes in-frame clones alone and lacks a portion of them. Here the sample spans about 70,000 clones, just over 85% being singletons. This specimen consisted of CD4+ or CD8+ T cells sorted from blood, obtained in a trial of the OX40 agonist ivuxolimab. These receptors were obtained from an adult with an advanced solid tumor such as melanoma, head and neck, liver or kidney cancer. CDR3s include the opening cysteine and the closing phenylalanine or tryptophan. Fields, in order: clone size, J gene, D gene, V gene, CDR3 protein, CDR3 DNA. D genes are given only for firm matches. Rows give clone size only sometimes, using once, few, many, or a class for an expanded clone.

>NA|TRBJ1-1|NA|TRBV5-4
CASSFGNLNTEAFF
TGTGCCAGCAGCTTTGGCAACCTGAACACTGAAGCTTTCTTT
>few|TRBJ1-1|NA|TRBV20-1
CSVGGEEAFF
TGCAGTGTCGGGGGGGAAGAAGCTTTCTTT
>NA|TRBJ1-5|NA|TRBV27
CASSFRANQPQHF
TGTGCCAGCAGTTTCCGAGCCAATCAGCCCCAGCATTTT
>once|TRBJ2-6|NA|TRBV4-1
CASSQDPGVYGANVLTF
TGCGCCAGCAGCCAAGATCCAGGGGTGTACGGGGCCAACGTCCTGACTTTC
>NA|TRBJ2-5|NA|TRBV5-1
CASSLESIGSGETQYF
TGCGCCAGCAGCTTGGAATCGATAGGGTCGGGGGAGACCCAGTACTTC
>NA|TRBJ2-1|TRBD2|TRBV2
CASSVSSGSYNEQFF
TGTGCCAGCAGTGTTTCTAGCGGCTCCTACAATGAGCAGTTCTTC
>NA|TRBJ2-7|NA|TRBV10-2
CASKDRDRSYEQYF
TGCGCCAGCAAAGACCGGGACCGGAGCTACGAGCAGTACTTC
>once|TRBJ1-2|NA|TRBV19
CASSIAPDSRGYTF
TGTGCCAGTAGTATAGCCCCCGATTCACGGGGCTACACCTTC
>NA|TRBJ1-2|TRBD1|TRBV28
CASSLEGQGNYGYTF
TGTGCCAGCAGTTTGGAGGGACAGGGAAATTATGGCTACACCTTC
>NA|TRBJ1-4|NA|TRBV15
CATSSWTKGNEKLFF
TGTGCCACCAGCTCCTGGACGAAGGGTAATGAAAAACTGTTTTTT
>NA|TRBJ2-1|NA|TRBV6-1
CASSRDLLYNEQFF
TGTGCCAGCAGTCGGGACCTCTTGTACAATGAGCAGTTCTTC
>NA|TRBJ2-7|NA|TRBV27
CASSPSGQAHYEQYF
TGTGCCAGCAGCCCCTCGGGGCAAGCCCACTACGAGCAGTACTTC
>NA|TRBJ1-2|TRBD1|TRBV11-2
CASSLLGTGIDGGYTF
TGTGCCAGCAGCTTACTTGGGACAGGGATTGACGGTGGCTACACCTTC
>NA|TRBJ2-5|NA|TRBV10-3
CAIKGLETQYF
TGTGCCATCAAGGGACTGGAAACCCAGTACTTC
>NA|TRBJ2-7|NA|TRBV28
CASRVPLSYEQYF
TGTGCCAGCAGAGTGCCCCTCTCCTACGAGCAGTACTTC
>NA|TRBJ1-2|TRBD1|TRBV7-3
CASSQTGTDYGYTF
TGTGCCAGCAGTCAAACCGGGACAGATTATGGCTACACCTTC
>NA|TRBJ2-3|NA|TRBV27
CASSRRGYTDTQYF
TGTGCCAGCAGTCGGCGGGGCTACACAGATACGCAGTATTTT
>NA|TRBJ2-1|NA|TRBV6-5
CASRADTNNEQFF
TGTGCCAGCAGGGCAGACACCAACAATGAGCAGTTCTTC
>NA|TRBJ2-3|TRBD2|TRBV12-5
CASGPVAGGLTDTQYF
TGTGCTAGTGGTCCCGTAGCGGGAGGCCTCACAGATACGCAGTATTTT
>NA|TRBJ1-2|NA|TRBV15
CATSRDSGRYGYTF
TGTGCCACCAGCAGAGATTCAGGACGGTATGGCTACACCTTC
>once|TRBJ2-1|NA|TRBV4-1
CASSQSPVDEQFF
TGCGCCAGCAGCCAGTCCCCTGTCGATGAGCAGTTCTTC
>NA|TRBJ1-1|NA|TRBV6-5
CASSSSAGGYTEAFF
TGTGCCAGCAGTTCCTCGGCCGGGGGATACACTGAAGCTTTCTTT
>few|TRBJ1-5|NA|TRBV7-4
CASSHSPEHF
TGTGCCAGCAGCCACTCTCCTGAGCATTTT
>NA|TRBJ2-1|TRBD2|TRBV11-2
CASSLGAGAYNEQFF
TGTGCCAGCAGCTTAGGGGCGGGAGCCTACAATGAGCAGTTCTTC
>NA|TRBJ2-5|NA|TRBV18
CASSPEPPTQYF
TGTGCCAGCTCACCAGAACCTCCTACCCAGTACTTC
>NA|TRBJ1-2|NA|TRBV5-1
CASSSGPEDYGYTF
TGCGCCAGCAGCTCGGGGCCCGAGGACTATGGCTACACCTTC
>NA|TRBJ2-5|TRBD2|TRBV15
CATSRRGEGRETQYF
TGTGCCACCAGCAGGCGGGGGGAGGGCCGCGAGACCCAGTACTTC
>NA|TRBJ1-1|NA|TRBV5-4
CASSLQGVNTEAFF
TGTGCCAGCAGCCTTCAAGGGGTGAACACTGAAGCTTTCTTT
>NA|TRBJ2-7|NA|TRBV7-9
CASSSARDGTYEQYF
TGTGCCAGCAGCTCCGCTCGGGACGGCACCTACGAGCAGTACTTC
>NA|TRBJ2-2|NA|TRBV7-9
CASSFAGTNTGELFF
TGTGCCAGCAGCTTTGCCGGGACCAACACCGGGGAGCTGTTTTTT
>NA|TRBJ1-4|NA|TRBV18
CASSTGTGDNEKLFF
TGTGCCAGCTCAACCGGGACGGGGGATAATGAAAAACTGTTTTTT
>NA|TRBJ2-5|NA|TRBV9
CASSVVSGQFETQYF
TGTGCCAGCAGCGTAGTTTCCGGGCAGTTTGAGACCCAGTACTTC
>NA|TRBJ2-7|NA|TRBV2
CASSGGYRSSYEQYF
TGTGCCAGCAGCGGCGGCTACAGGAGCTCCTACGAGCAGTACTTC
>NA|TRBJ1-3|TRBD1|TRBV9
CASSVDHIPGQGWSSGNTIYF
TGTGCCAGCAGCGTAGATCACATACCGGGACAGGGTTGGAGTTCTGGAAACACCATATATTTT
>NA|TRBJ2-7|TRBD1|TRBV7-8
CASSSRQGRDEQYF
TGTGCCAGCAGCTCCCGACAGGGTAGGGACGAGCAGTACTTC
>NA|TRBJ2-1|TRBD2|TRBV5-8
CASRRTSGSVSYNEQFF
TGTGCCAGCAGGCGGACTAGCGGGAGCGTGTCCTACAATGAGCAGTTCTTC
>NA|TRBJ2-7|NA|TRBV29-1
CSVEEARAGLYEQYF
TGCAGCGTTGAAGAGGCCCGAGCGGGCCTCTACGAGCAGTACTTC
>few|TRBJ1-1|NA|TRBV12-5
CASGENRRGNTEAFF
TGTGCTAGTGGTGAAAACAGGCGGGGGAACACTGAAGCTTTCTTT
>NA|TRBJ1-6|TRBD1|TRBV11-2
CASSLDRTGSNSPLHF
TGTGCCAGCAGCTTAGATAGGACAGGGTCAAATTCACCCCTCCACTTT
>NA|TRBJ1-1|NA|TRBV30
CAWSRVWGAEAFF
TGTGCCTGGAGCCGTGTTTGGGGGGCTGAGGCTTTCTTT